This T cell receptor (beta chain) came from a study of blood T cell repertoires in COVID-19. For the study at large: The United States, Italy and Spain were the sources of the acute and convalescent COVID-19 samples.

All recovered Cohort 3 donors got two negative PCRs, got clearance, or saw symptom resolution. V gave up 4 bases and J gave up 0 bases; unmatched junction bases: 15. The CDR3 extends over 18 amino acids. The germline V gene has CDR1 SGHRS and CDR2 YFSETQ. Profiling relied on immunoSEQ multiplex PCR, and the TCRdb table lists in-frame clones only, not all of them. This repertoire shows 250,000 to 300,000 clones, over 75% found once; its top ten account for about 16%. The sequenced material came from PBMCs or T cells enriched from blood (not recorded which). This TCR was sampled from a man aged 18 to 30 who had recovered from COVID-19. The V call is TRBV5-1, the J call TRBJ2-5, with TRBD1 identical over 7 bases. In nucleotides, the CDR3 is TGCGCCAGCAGCCCGGGGATGAAAGGGGGCATGGACCAAGAGACCCAGTACTTC. This sequence encodes CASSPGMKGGMDQETQYF. Together with reference TRBV5-1 and TRBJ2-5, the CDR3 gives the full variable domain: KAGVTQTPRYLIKTRGQQVTLSCSPISGHRSVSWYQQTPGQGLQFLFEYFSETQRNKGNFPGRFSGRQFSNSRSEMNVSTLELGDSALYLCASSPGMKGGMDQETQYFGPGTRLLVL.